One and the same sample provided the 10 T cell receptor beta chains below, sequenced in a study of spatial heterogeneity in lung cancer. Time point: sample taken at primary tumor resection. The study sequenced unsorted whole RNA from tumor, nontumor lung or frozen PBMC. TCRdb independently ran MiXCR on the 5' RACE reads; one entry per CDR3 protein. Seen here are roughly 3,000 distinct CDR3 sequences, roughly 12% observed once, and the top ten hold over 35%. The sequencing here drew on normal lung tissue next to the tumor, taken at surgery. The receptors were sampled from a male donor with early-stage non-small cell lung cancer.

The sample holds many counts of this clonotype. This sequence joins TRBV10-2 and TRBJ2-3; 7 bases line up with TRBD1. Germline V gene data show CDR1 as WSHSY and CDR2 as SAAADI. The CDR3 has 12 amino acids. This CDR3 reads CATGVLGDTQYF. The CDR3 DNA follows: TGCGCTACAGGGGTTTTGGGAGATACGCAGTATTTT.

The V gene is TRBV20-1, the J gene TRBJ1-3, with D unclear. The CDR3 length is 14 residues. Germline V CDR1 and CDR2: DFQATT, SNEGSKA (reference sequence). V gave up 1 base and J gave up 0 bases, with 7 bases separating them. CDR3 DNA: TGCAGTGCTAGAGTCAGTCACTCTGGAAACACCATATATTTT. Protein product: CSARVSHSGNTIYF.

V gene TRBV5-1 combines with J gene TRBJ2-1; 7 bases match TRBD1. Germline V lookup: CDR1 SGHRS, CDR2 YFSETQ. J gave up 3 bases and V 2 bases, and 8 bases lay outside the gene matches. This CDR3 has 16 residues. In nucleotides, the CDR3 is TGCGCCAGCAGCTTCAAAACCGGGGACAGCTACAATGAGCAGTTCTTC. Translation: CASSFKTGDSYNEQFF.

This chain connects TRBV4-1 to TRBJ2-3; weak D call: TRBD2 (6 bases). The CDR3 has 16 amino acids. Trimming removed 5 bases from V and 5 bases from J, with 20 bases in between. CDR1 and CDR2 (germline): MGHRA, YSYEKL. The CDR3 loop reads CASSSGPRERKDTQYF. DNA for the CDR3: TGCGCCAGCAGCTCAGGCCCTCGGGAGCGGAAAGATACGCAGTATTTT.

This clonotype was seen ten or more times. The rearrangement links TRBV5-6 to TRBJ2-7, with no clear D. The V end lost 0 bases, the J end lost 9 bases, and 13 bases lay between the germline ends. This CDR3 is built from 13 residues. Germline CDR1 and CDR2: SGHDT and YYEEEE. This chain's CDR3 is CASSLAGPPGQYF. In DNA form, the CDR3 reads TGTGCCAGCAGCTTGGCCGGGCCCCCGGGGCAGTACTTC.

This clonotype is medium-sized in the sample. The CDR3 sequence: CASSPALEGSSYEQYF. CDR3 nucleotide sequence: TGCGCCAGCAGCCCCGCCCTCGAAGGAAGCTCCTACGAGCAGTACTTC. The chain uses TRBV4-1 and TRBJ2-7; the D is unclear. V lost 4 bases and J 0 bases, leaving 16 bases between the germline ends. CDR3 length equals 16 residues. CDR1 and CDR2 from the germline V gene are MGHRA and YSYEKL.

This clonotype has a count of ten or more. The rearrangement joins TRBV5-1 to TRBJ2-7; D unresolved. This CDR3 has 12 residues. V was cut by 1 base and J by 6 bases, with 8 bases left in between. CDR1 SGHRS and CDR2 YFSETQ come from the germline V gene. Written as DNA, the CDR3 is TGCGCCAGCAGCTTGATTGGGCGCGAGCAGTACTTC. It translates to CASSLIGREQYF.

This clonotype was recorded a few times. V usage is TRBV2 and J usage is TRBJ2-3; TRBD2 matches at 10 bases. The trim removed 6 bases at V and 6 bases at J, leaving 6 bases unmatched. Germline assignment: CDR1 SNHLY and CDR2 FYNNEI. The CDR3 has 14 residues. Here the CDR3 reads CASSRTSGGDTQYF. The CDR3 coding sequence is TGTGCCAGCAGCCGGACTAGCGGTGGTGATACGCAGTATTTT.

This clonotype is judged medium-sized (0.01 to 0.1%). The V gene is TRBV3-1, the J gene TRBJ1-1; no definite D call. Deletions cut 0 bases from V and 2 bases from J, with 7 bases between. Germline lookup yields CDR1 LGHDT and CDR2 YNNKEL (reference sequence). The CDR3 loop spans 14 amino acids. DNA of the CDR3: TGTGCCAGCAGCCAAGACAACGGTAACACTGAAGCTTTCTTT. It codes for CASSQDNGNTEAFF.

This clonotype was observed at least ten times. V gene TRBV12-3 or TRBV12-4 combines with J gene TRBJ2-5; D is undetermined. V shed 3 bases and J shed 3 bases, with 11 bases lying between them. The CDR3 loop spans 14 amino acids. In DNA, the CDR3 is TGTGCCAGCAGTTTCGGGCCGGCTGAAGAGACCCAGTACTTC. Its protein product is CASSFGPAEETQYF.